Below, 4 T cell receptor beta chains from the same sample are listed, as sequenced in a study of cytomegalovirus exposure and HLA in healthy donors. The PCR made use of 60 Vbeta and 13 Jbeta primers. TCRdb keeps only in-frame clones here, not all; method: immunoSEQ multiplex PCR. The repertoire has under 200,000 clones, roughly 90% of them found once; the top ten carry approximately 2%. The sample taken for sequencing was PBMCs. The receptors were sampled from a woman younger than 30 in good health and CMV-seronegative.

The gene calls are TRBV11-2 and TRBJ1-1, with TRBD1 matching 8 bases. V dropped 5 bases and J dropped 6; count of bases not matched to a gene: 8. The CDR3 runs 14 residues. Germline V gene data show CDR1 as SGHAT and CDR2 as FQNNGV. This CDR3 reads CASSPSTGDAEAFF. The DNA of the CDR3 is TGTGCCAGCAGCCCGTCGACAGGGGACGCTGAAGCTTTCTTT.

This clone was seen a handful of times. The CDR3 coding sequence is TGTGCCAGCAGGGTAGGAGGGAAATACGAGCAGTACTTC. Translating gives CASRVGGKYEQYF. J is TRBJ2-7 and V is TRBV6-1, with D perhaps TRBD2 (6 bases). With 6 bases removed from V and 4 bases from J, the gap between germline ends came to 13 bases. The CDR3 totals 13 residues. Germline V gives CDR1 MNHNS, CDR2 SASEGT.

This chain connects TRBV4-2 to TRBJ1-1, with 7 bases aligning to TRBD1. CDR1 is LGHNA, CDR2 YNFKEQ, per germline. The trim removed 1 base at V and 5 bases at J, leaving 13 bases unmatched. The CDR3 covers 17 residues. CDR3 residues: CASSQGVTGRGGTEAFF. The DNA for the CDR3 is TGTGCCAGCAGCCAAGGGGTGACAGGGCGTGGTGGAACTGAAGCTTTCTTT.

This clone was counted a single time. The chain uses TRBV28 and TRBJ1-6; D is unresolved. The CDR3 is 13 residues long. CDR1 is MDHEN and CDR2 is SYDVKM in the germline V gene. Trimming took off 5 bases at V and 4 bases at J, with 6 bases between the two ends. CDR3 DNA sequence: TGTGCCAGCAGTGCAGGATATAATTCACCCCTCCACTTT. Protein: CASSAGYNSPLHF.